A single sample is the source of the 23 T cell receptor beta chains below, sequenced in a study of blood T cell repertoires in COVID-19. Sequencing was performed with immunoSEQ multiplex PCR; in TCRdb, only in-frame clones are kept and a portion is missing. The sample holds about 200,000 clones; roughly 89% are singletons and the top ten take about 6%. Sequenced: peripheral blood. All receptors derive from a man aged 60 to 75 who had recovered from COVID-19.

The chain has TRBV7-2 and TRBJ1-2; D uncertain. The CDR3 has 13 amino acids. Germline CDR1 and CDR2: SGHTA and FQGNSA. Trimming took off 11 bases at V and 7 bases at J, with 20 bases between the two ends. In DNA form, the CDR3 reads TGTGCCGGGCGGTGGACGGCAGAGGGTGGCTACACCTTC. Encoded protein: CAGRWTAEGGYTF.

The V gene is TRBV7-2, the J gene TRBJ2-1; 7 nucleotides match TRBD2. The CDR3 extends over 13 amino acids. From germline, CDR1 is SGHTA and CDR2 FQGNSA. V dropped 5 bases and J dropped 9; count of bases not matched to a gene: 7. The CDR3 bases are TGTGCCAGCAGCACGGGGGGAGCAACTGAGCAGTTCTTC. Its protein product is CASSTGGATEQFF.

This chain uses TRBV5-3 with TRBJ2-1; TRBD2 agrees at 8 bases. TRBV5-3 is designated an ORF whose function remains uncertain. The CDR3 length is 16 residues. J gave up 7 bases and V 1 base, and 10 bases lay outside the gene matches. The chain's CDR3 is CARSLSASSGWNEQFF. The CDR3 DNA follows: TGTGCCAGAAGCTTGTCTGCGTCTAGCGGGTGGAATGAGCAGTTCTTC.

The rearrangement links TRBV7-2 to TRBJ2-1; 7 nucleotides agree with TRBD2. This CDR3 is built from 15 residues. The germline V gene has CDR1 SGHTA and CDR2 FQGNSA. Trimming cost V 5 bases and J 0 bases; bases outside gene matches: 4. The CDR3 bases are TGTGCCAGCAGCCGCGGGACTACCTCCTACAATGAGCAGTTCTTC. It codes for CASSRGTTSYNEQFF. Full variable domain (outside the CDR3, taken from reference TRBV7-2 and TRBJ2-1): GAGVSQSPSNKVTEKGKDVELRCDPISGHTALYWYRQSLGQGLEFLIYFQGNSAPDKSGLPSDRFSAERTGGSVSTLTIQRTQQEDSAVYLCASSRGTTSYNEQFFGPGTRLTVL.

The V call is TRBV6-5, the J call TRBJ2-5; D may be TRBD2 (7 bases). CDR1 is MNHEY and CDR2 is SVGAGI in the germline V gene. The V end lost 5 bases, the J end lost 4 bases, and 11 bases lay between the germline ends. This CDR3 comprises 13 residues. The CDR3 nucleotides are TGTGCCAGCAGTAAGGGGGGGGGAGAGACCCAGTACTTC. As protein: CASSKGGGETQYF.

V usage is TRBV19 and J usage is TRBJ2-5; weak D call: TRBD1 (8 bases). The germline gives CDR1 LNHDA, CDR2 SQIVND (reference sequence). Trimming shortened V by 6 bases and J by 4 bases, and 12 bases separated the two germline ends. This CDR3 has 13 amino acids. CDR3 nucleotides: TGTGCCAGTAGATACAGGGGGGGAGAGACCCAGTACTTC. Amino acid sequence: CASRYRGGETQYF.

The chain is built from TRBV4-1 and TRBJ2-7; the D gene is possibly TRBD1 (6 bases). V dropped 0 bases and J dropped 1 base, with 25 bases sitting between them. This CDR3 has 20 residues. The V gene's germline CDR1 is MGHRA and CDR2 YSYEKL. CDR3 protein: CASSQDSVGTQGRRSYEQYF. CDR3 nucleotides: TGCGCCAGCAGCCAAGATTCGGTGGGCACACAGGGAAGAAGGTCCTACGAGCAGTACTTC.

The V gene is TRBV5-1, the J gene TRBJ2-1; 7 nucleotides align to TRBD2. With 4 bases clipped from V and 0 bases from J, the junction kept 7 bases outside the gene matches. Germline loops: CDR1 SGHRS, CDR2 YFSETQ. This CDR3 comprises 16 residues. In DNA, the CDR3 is TGCGCCAGCAGCCGGGAGGCCGGCAGCTCCTACAATGAGCAGTTCTTC. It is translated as CASSREAGSSYNEQFF.

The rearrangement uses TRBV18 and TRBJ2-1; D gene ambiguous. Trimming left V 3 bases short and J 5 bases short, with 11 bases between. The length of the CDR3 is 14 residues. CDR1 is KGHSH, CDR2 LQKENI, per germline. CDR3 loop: CASSPEIANNEQFF. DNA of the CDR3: TGTGCCAGCTCACCTGAGATAGCAAACAATGAGCAGTTCTTC.

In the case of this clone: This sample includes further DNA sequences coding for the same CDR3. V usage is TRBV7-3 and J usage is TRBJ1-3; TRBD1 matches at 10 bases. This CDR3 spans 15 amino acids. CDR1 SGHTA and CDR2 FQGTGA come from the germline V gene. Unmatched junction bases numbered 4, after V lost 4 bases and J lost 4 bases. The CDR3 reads CASSSGQGSGNTIYF. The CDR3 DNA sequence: TGTGCCAGCAGCTCGGGACAGGGGTCCGGAAACACCATATATTTT.

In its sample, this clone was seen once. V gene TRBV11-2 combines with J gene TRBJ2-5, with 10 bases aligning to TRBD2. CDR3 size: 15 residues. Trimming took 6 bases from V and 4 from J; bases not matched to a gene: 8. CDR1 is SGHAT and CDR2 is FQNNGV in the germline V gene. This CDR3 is CASRSEAGGRETQYF. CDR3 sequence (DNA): TGTGCCAGCAGATCGGAAGCGGGAGGGCGAGAGACCCAGTACTTC.

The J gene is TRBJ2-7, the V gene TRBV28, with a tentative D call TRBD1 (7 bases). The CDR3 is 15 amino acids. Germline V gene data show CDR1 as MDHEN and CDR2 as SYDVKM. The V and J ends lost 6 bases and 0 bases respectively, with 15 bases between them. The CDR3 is CASSPGGSLSYEQYF. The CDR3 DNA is TGTGCCAGCAGCCCAGGGGGGTCCCTCTCCTACGAGCAGTACTTC. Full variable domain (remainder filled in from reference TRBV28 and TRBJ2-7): DVKVTQSSRYLVKRTGEKVFLECVQDMDHENMFWYRQDPGLGLRLIYFSYDVKMKEKGDIPEGYSVSREKKERFSLILESASTNQTSMYLCASSPGGSLSYEQYFGPGTRLTVT.

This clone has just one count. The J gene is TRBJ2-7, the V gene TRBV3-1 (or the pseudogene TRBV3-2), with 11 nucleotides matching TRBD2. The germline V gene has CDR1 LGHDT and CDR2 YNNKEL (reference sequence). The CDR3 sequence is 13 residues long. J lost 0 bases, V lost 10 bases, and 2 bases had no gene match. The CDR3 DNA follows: TGTGCCATCGGGACTAGCGGCTCCTACGAGCAGTACTTC. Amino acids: CAIGTSGSYEQYF.

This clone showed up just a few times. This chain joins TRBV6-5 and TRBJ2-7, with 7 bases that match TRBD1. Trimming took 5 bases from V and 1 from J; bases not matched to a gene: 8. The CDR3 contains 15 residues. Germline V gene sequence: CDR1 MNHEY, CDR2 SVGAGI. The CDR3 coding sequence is TGTGCCAGCAGTCGCCAGAGGGGGCAGTCCTACGAGCAGTACTTC. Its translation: CASSRQRGQSYEQYF.

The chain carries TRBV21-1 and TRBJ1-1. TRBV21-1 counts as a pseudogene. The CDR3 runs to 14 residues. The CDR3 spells CASSPLRGGPEAFF. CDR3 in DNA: TGTGCCAGCAGCCCCCTTAGGGGGGGTCCTGAAGCTTTCTTT.

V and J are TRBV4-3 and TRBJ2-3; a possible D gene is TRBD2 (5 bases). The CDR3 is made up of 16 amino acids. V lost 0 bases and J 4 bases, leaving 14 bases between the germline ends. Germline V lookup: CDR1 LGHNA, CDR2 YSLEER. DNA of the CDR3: TGCGCCAGCAGCCAAGAAGTAAGCGGCGCTGCAGATACGCAGTATTTT. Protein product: CASSQEVSGAADTQYF.

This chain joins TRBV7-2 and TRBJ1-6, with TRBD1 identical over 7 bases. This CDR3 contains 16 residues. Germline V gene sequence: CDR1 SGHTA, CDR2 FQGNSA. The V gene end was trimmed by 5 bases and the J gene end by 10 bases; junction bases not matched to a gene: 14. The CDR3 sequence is CASSLRTGAADSPLHF. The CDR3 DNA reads TGTGCCAGCAGCCTCCGAACAGGGGCCGCGGACTCACCCCTCCACTTT.

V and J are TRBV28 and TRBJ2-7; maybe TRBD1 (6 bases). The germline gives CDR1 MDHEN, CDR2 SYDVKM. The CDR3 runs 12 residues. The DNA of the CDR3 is TGTGCTGTGACAGGAGTTCACCACGAGCAGTACTTC. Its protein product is CAVTGVHHEQYF.

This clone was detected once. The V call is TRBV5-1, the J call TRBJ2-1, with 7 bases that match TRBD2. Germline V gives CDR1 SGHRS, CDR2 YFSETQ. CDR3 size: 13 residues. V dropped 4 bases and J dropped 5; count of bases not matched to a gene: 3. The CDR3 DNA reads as TGCGCCAGCAGCGTGGGACTAAACAATGAGCAGTTCTTC. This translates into CASSVGLNNEQFF.

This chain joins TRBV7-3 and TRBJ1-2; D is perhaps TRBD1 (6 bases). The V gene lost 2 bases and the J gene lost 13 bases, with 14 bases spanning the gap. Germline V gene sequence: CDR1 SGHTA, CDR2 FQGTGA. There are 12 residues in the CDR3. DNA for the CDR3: TGTGCCAGCAGCTTAGGACAGTGGGCCCCCACCTTC. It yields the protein CASSLGQWAPTF.

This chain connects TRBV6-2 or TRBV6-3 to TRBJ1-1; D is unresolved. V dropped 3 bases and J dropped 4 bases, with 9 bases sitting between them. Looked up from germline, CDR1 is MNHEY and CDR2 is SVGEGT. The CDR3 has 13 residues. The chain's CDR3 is CASSYTEGTEAFF. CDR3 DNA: TGTGCCAGCAGTTATACCGAGGGCACTGAAGCTTTCTTT.

CDR3 in amino acids: CASSLGFQARYNEQFF. DNA for the CDR3: TGTGCCAGCAGCTTAGGATTTCAGGCTCGCTACAATGAGCAGTTCTTC. This chain links TRBV7-3 with TRBJ2-1, with D unclear. The CDR3 spans 16 residues. Germline V gene lookup returns CDR1 SGHTA and CDR2 FQGTGA. Trimming shortened V by 2 bases and J by 3 bases, and 14 bases separated the two germline ends.

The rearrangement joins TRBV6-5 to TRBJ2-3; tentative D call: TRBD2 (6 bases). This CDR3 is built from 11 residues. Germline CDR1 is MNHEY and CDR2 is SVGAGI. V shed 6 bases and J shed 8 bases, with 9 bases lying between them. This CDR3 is CASRGGPTQYF. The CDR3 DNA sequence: TGTGCCAGCAGGGGGGGTCCTACGCAGTATTTT.